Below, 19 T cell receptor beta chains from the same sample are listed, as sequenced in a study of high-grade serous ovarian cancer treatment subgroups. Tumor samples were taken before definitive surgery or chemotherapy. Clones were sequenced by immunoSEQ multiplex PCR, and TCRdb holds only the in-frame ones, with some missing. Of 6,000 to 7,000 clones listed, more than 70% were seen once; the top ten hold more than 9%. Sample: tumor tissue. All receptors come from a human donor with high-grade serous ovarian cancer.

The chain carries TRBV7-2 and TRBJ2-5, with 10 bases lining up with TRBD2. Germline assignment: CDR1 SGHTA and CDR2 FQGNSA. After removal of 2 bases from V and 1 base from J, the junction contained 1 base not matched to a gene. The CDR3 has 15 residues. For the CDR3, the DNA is TGTGCCAGCAGCTTACTAGCGGGGGTCCAAGAGACCCAGTACTTC. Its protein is CASSLLAGVQETQYF.

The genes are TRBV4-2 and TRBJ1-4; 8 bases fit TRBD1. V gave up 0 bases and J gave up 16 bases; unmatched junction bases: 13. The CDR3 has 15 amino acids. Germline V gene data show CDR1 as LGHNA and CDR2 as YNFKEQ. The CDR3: CASSQERTGIWARFF. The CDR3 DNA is TGTGCCAGCAGCCAAGAGCGGACAGGGATATGGGCTCGGTTTTTT.

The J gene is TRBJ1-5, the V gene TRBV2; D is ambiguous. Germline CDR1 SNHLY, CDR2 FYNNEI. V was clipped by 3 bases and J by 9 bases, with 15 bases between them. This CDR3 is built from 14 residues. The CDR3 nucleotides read TGTGCCAGCAGTGAGGAAGGATCCCCCCGGCCCCAGCATTTT. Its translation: CASSEEGSPRPQHF.

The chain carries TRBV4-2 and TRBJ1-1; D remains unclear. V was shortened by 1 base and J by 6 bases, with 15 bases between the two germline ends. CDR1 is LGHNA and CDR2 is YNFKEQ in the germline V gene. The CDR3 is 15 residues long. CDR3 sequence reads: CASSQAGMGSPEAFF. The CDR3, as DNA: TGTGCCAGCAGCCAAGCTGGGATGGGCTCTCCTGAAGCTTTCTTT.

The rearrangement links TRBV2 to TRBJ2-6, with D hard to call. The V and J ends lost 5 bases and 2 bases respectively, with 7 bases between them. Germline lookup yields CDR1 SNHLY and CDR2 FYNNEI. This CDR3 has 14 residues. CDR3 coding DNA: TGTGCCAGCAGTCAACTCGCTGGGGCCAACGTCCTGACTTTC. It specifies CASSQLAGANVLTF.

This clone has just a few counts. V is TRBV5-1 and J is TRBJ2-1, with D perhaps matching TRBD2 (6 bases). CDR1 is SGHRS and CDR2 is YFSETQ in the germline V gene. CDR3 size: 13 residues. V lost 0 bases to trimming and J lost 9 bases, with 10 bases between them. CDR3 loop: CASSLDASVEQFF. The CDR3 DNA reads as TGCGCCAGCAGCTTGGATGCTAGCGTTGAGCAGTTCTTC.

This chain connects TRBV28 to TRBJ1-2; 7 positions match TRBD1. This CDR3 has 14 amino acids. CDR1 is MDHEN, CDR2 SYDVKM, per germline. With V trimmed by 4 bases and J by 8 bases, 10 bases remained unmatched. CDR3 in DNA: TGTGCCAGCAGTTCCCTGGGGACAGCATCAGGCTACACCTTC. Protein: CASSSLGTASGYTF.

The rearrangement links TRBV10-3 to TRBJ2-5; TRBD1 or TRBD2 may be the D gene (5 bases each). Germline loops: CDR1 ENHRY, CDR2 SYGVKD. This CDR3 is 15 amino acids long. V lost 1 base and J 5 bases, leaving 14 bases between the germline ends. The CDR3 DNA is TGTGCCATCAGTGAGTTAGGCCAGGGCGGGGAGACCCAGTACTTC. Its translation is CAISELGQGGETQYF.

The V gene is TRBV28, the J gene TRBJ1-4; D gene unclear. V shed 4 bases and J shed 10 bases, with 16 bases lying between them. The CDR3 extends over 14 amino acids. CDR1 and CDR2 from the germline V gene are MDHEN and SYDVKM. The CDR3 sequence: CASSSQRGRGKLFF. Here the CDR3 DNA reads TGTGCCAGCAGTTCGCAGCGAGGCCGTGGAAAACTGTTTTTT.

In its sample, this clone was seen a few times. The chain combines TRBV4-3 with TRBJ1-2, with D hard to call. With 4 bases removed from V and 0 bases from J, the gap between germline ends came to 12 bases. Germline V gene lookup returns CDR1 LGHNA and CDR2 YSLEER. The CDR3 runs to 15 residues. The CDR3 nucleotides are TGCGCCAGCAGCCTTGGGAGCGCTTCTAACTATGGCTACACCTTC. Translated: CASSLGSASNYGYTF.

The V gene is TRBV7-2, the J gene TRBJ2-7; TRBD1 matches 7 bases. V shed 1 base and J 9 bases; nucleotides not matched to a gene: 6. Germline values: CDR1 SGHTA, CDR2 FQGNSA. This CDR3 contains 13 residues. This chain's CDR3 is CASSLGQGVVQYF. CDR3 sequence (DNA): TGTGCCAGCAGCTTAGGACAGGGTGTCGTGCAGTACTTC.

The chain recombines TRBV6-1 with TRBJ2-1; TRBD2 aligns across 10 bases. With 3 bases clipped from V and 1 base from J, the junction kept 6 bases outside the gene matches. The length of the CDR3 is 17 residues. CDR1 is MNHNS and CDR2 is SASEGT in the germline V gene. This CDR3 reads CASSESIAGGSYNEQFF. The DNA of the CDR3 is TGTGCCAGCAGTGAGTCGATAGCGGGGGGTTCCTACAATGAGCAGTTCTTC.

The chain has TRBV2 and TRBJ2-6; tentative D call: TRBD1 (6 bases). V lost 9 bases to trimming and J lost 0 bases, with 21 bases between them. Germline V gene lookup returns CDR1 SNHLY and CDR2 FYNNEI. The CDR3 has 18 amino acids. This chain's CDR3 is CARIQTRGSPSGANVLTF. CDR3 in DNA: TGTGCCAGGATACAAACAAGGGGGTCCCCCTCTGGGGCCAACGTCCTGACTTTC.

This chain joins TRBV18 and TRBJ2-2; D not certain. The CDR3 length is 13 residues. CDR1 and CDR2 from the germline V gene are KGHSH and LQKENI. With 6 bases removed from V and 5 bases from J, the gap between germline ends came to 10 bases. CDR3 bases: TGTGCCAGCTCGATGACTCTAACCGGGGAGCTGTTTTTT. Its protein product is CASSMTLTGELFF.

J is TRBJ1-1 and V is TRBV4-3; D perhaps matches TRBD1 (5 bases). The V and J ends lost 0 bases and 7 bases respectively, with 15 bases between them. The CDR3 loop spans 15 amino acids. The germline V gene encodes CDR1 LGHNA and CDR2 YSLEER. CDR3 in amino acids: CASSQDLGEPNEAFF. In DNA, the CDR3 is TGCGCCAGCAGCCAAGATTTAGGGGAACCCAATGAAGCTTTCTTT.

CDR3 coding DNA: TGTGCCAGCAGTTTTACCAGATACAATGAGCAGTTCTTC. Its protein is CASSFTRYNEQFF. The chain joins TRBV27 to TRBJ2-1; D is unresolved. The germline gives CDR1 MNHEY, CDR2 SMNVEV (reference sequence). CDR3 size: 13 residues. V shed 3 bases and J shed 4 bases, with 7 bases lying between them.

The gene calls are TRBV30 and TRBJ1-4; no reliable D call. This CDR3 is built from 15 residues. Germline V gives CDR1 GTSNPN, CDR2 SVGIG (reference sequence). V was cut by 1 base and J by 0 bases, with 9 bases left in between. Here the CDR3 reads CAWSASHATNEKLFF. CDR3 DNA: TGTGCCTGGAGTGCCTCCCATGCAACTAATGAAAAACTGTTTTTT.

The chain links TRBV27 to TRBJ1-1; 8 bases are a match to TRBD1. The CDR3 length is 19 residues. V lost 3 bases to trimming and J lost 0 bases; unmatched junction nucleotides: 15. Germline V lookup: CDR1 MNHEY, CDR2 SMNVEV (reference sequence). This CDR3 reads CASSFGTSGQGPMNTEAFF. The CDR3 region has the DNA TGTGCCAGCAGTTTTGGGACCTCTGGACAGGGCCCTATGAACACTGAAGCTTTCTTT.

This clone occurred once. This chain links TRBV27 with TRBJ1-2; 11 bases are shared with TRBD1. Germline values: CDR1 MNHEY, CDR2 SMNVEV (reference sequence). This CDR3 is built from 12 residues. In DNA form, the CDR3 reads TGTGCTTCGGGGACAGGGGGGTGGGGCTACACCTTC. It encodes CASGTGGWGYTF.